These 25 T cell receptor beta chains share one sample of origin, sequenced in a study of blood T cells in healthy people across ages. Primed by a sample-barcoded 5' primer and a J-beta primer mix, a second PCR proceeded for 7 to 11 cycles. TCRdb used MiXCR to reprocess the 5' RACE reads, holding one entry per CDR3 protein. The sample has fewer than 900,000 distinct CDR3 sequences; roughly 41% are singletons. The sequenced sample was blood. These receptors all stem from a woman aged 60-70 years in good health.

Only a few counts were recorded for this clonotype. The rearrangement links TRBV7-9 to TRBJ1-2; no reliable D call. CDR3 size: 13 residues. CDR1 SEHNR and CDR2 FQNEAQ come from the germline V gene (reference sequence). Trimming pared 4 bases from V and 7 bases from J, leaving 13 bases between. The CDR3: CASSCGPESGYTF. In DNA form, the CDR3 reads TGTGCCAGCAGCTGTGGACCGGAGAGTGGCTACACCTTC.

This chain links TRBV20-1 with TRBJ1-1; the D gene is possibly TRBD1 (5 bases). The CDR3 length is 14 residues. Trimming pared 3 bases from V and 1 base from J, leaving 12 bases between. Germline assignment: CDR1 DFQATT and CDR2 SNEGSKA (reference sequence). The CDR3 coding sequence is TGCAGTGCTAGTGGGGCAGGCCCGAACACTGAAGCTTTCTTT. Translated, it gives CSASGAGPNTEAFF.

This chain links TRBV7-2 with TRBJ2-1; possibly TRBD2 for D (5 bases). The germline CDR1 and CDR2 sequences are SGHTA and FQGNSA. The V end was cut by 0 bases, the J end by 7 bases, with 13 bases between. The CDR3 runs to 15 residues. The CDR3 spells CASSLAEARRNEQFF. As DNA, the CDR3 is TGTGCCAGCAGCTTAGCGGAGGCAAGGCGGAATGAGCAGTTCTTC. The whole variable domain, remainder taken from reference TRBV7-2 and TRBJ2-1, is GAGVSQSPSNKVTEKGKDVELRCDPISGHTALYWYRQSLGQGLEFLIYFQGNSAPDKSGLPSDRFSAERTGGSVSTLTIQRTQQEDSAVYLCASSLAEARRNEQFFGPGTRLTVL.

This clonotype was observed at least ten times. This rearrangement joins TRBV20-1 to TRBJ2-3; D possibly corresponds to TRBD2 (5 bases). Germline V lookup: CDR1 DFQATT, CDR2 SNEGSKA (reference sequence). CDR3 length: 12 residues. V lost 3 bases to trimming and J lost 6 bases, with 10 bases between them. The DNA for the CDR3 is TGCAGTGCTAGGGGGTCGGGGGATACGCAGTATTTT. This translates into CSARGSGDTQYF.

The gene calls are TRBV29-1 and TRBJ2-7, with TRBD2 as a possible D gene (8 bases). The tail of the sequence fits TRBJ2-5 better, so the J call may be wrong. Germline CDR1 SQVTM, CDR2 ANQGSEA. The CDR3 extends over 13 amino acids. CDR3 amino acids: CSVGRDSEETQYF. As DNA, the CDR3 is TGCAGCGTCGGGAGGGACAGCGAAGAGACCCAGTACTTC.

Points on this clonotype: This may be a read error, as it is one base from a much larger clone. This sequence joins TRBV29-1 and TRBJ2-3; maybe TRBD1 (6 bases). The CDR3 sequence is 12 residues long. V was cut by 7 bases and J by 6 bases, with 14 bases left in between. Germline V gene lookup returns CDR1 SQVTM and CDR2 ANQGSEA. The CDR3 bases are TGCAGCGCCGTACAGGGACACGATACGCAGTATTTT. Translated, it gives CSAVQGHDTQYF.

This clonotype was seen a handful of times. The V call is TRBV20-1, the J call TRBJ1-5; 10 positions agree with TRBD1. Germline trimming cut 6 bases from V and 3 bases from J; bases unmatched to any gene: 5. The CDR3 sequence is 14 residues long. CDR1 is DFQATT, CDR2 SNEGSKA, per germline (reference sequence). The CDR3 loop reads CSATGTGDNQPQHF. In nucleotides, the CDR3 is TGCAGTGCGACAGGGACAGGGGACAATCAGCCCCAGCATTTT.

This clonotype appeared once. V gene TRBV12-3 or TRBV12-4 combines with J gene TRBJ1-5, with D uncertain. CDR3 size: 14 residues. V lost 6 bases to trimming and J lost 11 bases, with 20 bases between them. CDR3 DNA: TGTGCCAGCAGAACCCTAGGTGGCACGGAGACCCAGCATTTT. This sequence encodes CASRTLGGTETQHF.

The gene calls are TRBV7-2 and TRBJ2-7; unclear D gene. Trimming left V 3 bases short and J 1 base short, with 10 bases between. CDR1 and CDR2 (germline): SGHTA, FQGNSA. This CDR3 is 14 amino acids long. This CDR3 reads CASSLGHLSYEQYF. DNA of the CDR3: TGTGCCAGCAGCTTGGGTCACCTTTCCTACGAGCAGTACTTC. Full variable domain (outside the CDR3, taken from reference TRBV7-2 and TRBJ2-7): GAGVSQSPSNKVTEKGKDVELRCDPISGHTALYWYRQSLGQGLEFLIYFQGNSAPDKSGLPSDRFSAERTGGSVSTLTIQRTQQEDSAVYLCASSLGHLSYEQYFGPGTRLTVT.

This rearrangement joins TRBV23-1 to TRBJ2-2; 7 nucleotides align to TRBD2. TRBV23-1 falls under the ORF class, with uncertain function. The CDR3 contains 18 residues. Trimming at V came to 3 bases and at J to 0 bases, leaving 10 bases not matched to a gene. The CDR3 spells CASSHIRTRVTNTGELFF. The CDR3 bases are TGCGCCAGCAGTCATATTAGGACTAGAGTGACGAACACCGGGGAGCTGTTTTTT.

The table lists this clonotype with a few counts. The rearrangement joins TRBV7-7 to TRBJ2-3; D is possibly TRBD1 or TRBD2 (5 bases each). CDR1 and CDR2 from the germline V gene are SSHAT and FNYEAQ (reference sequence). The length of the CDR3 is 16 residues. As DNA, the CDR3 is TGTGCTGGCAGCCCATCAGTGGGGGTGGCAACAGATACGCAGTATTTT. It encodes CAGSPSVGVATDTQYF.

Details on this clonotype: The conserved final phenylalanine or tryptophan is absent from the CDR3, which likely points to a read error. V usage is TRBV11-2 and J usage is TRBJ2-1; weak D call: TRBD1 (5 bases). The CDR3 length is 15 residues. Looked up from germline, CDR1 is SGHAT and CDR2 is FQNNGV. The V gene lost 5 bases and the J gene lost 6 bases, with 17 bases spanning the gap. Here the CDR3 reads CASSPHAGLGNEQFL. The CDR3 region has the DNA TGTGCCAGCAGCCCACACGCAGGGTTAGGCAATGAGCAGTTCCTC.

The genes are TRBV6-5 and TRBJ1-1, with D possibly being TRBD1 (5 bases). Trimming cost V 1 base and J 1 base, with 7 bases left between them. Germline V CDR1 and CDR2: MNHEY, SVGAGI. This CDR3 contains 14 residues. The CDR3 DNA reads TGTGCCAGCAGTTACTATGGGGGGAACACTGAAGCTTTCTTT. It encodes CASSYYGGNTEAFF.

This clonotype was detected only a few times. The chain couples TRBV27 to TRBJ2-1; TRBD2 might be the D (5 bases). The V gene's germline CDR1 is MNHEY and CDR2 SMNVEV (reference sequence). V was clipped by 6 bases and J by 6 bases, with 18 bases between them. The CDR3 covers 15 residues. CDR3 region: CASSLRGPFSNEQFF. CDR3 coding DNA: TGTGCCAGCAGCCTAAGAGGGCCTTTTAGCAATGAGCAGTTCTTC.

This clonotype was detected a few times. This chain joins TRBV18 and TRBJ2-1; 10 nucleotides match TRBD2. The length of the CDR3 is 14 residues. The V gene end was trimmed by 4 bases and the J gene end by 9 bases; junction bases not matched to a gene: 6. From germline, CDR1 is KGHSH and CDR2 LQKENI. CDR3 amino acids: CASSQLAGTGEQFF. The CDR3 coding sequence is TGTGCCAGCTCACAACTAGCGGGGACGGGTGAGCAGTTCTTC.

The chain combines TRBV6-2 or TRBV6-3 with TRBJ2-6, with 7 bases aligning to TRBD1. CDR1 is MNHEY, CDR2 SVGEGT, per germline. The CDR3 is 18 amino acids. V trimming: 2 bases; J trimming: 4 bases; junction bases outside the gene matches: 11. CDR3 loop: CASSYPQNRGQGANVLTF. The CDR3 DNA reads TGTGCCAGCAGTTACCCCCAGAATCGGGGACAGGGGGCCAACGTCCTGACTTTC.

This clonotype has ten or more counts. The V gene is TRBV3-1, the J gene TRBJ2-7; no firm D call. Germline CDR1 LGHDT, CDR2 YNNKEL (reference sequence). The CDR3 spans 12 residues. The V and J ends lost 1 base and 4 bases respectively, with 5 bases between them. CDR3 sequence reads: CASSQAGYEQYF. CDR3 in DNA: TGTGCCAGCAGCCAAGCGGGTTACGAGCAGTACTTC.

As concerns this clonotype: One end of the junction varies from germline; a read error may be responsible. Written as DNA, the CDR3 is TGCGCCAACAGCTTTGTGGGACTCGAGCTAGAAGAGCAGTACTTC. Its translation is CANSFVGLELEEQYF. The rearrangement links TRBV5-1 to TRBJ2-7; D is possibly TRBD2 (6 bases). Germline V gene sequence: CDR1 SGHRS, CDR2 YFSETQ. This CDR3 spans 15 amino acids. Combining the CDR3 with reference TRBV5-1 and TRBJ2-7 gives the whole variable domain KAGVTQTPRYLIKTRGQQVTLSCSPISGHRSVSWYQQTPGQGLQFLFEYFSETQRNKGNFPGRFSGRQFSNSRSEMNVSTLELGDSALYLCANSFVGLELEEQYFGPGTRLTVT.

Remarks on this clonotype: This could be a read error, since a much larger clone is one nucleotide away. The chain is built from TRBV27 and TRBJ2-3; 10 bases match TRBD2. Per the germline V gene, CDR1 is MNHEY and CDR2 is SMNVEV (reference sequence). The CDR3 length is 15 residues. Unmatched junction bases numbered 8, after V lost 10 bases and J lost 1 base. The CDR3 sequence: CAISPGTSGTDTQYF. The DNA for the CDR3 is TGTGCCATCAGCCCCGGGACTAGCGGCACAGATACGCAGTATTTT.

A few counts support this clonotype. The chain has TRBV9 and TRBJ2-7; possible D gene TRBD1, 6 bases. TRBJ2-5 matches the DNA end more closely, so the J call is doubtful. The CDR3 is 16 amino acids. The germline gives CDR1 SGDLS, CDR2 YYNGEE. The CDR3 region is CASSAETGSPRETQYF. CDR3 in DNA: TGTGCCAGCAGCGCTGAAACAGGGAGCCCAAGGGAGACCCAGTACTTC.

This clonotype was detected only a few times. The rearrangement links TRBV2 to TRBJ2-5, with D perhaps being TRBD1 or TRBD2 (5 bases each). Deletions cut 8 bases from V and 2 bases from J, with 12 bases between. CDR3 length: 13 amino acids. The germline CDR1 and CDR2 sequences are SNHLY and FYNNEI. CDR3 residues: CASGGSWQETQYF. The CDR3 bases are TGTGCCAGCGGGGGATCGTGGCAAGAGACCCAGTACTTC.

The chain carries TRBV4-3 and TRBJ2-2; 8 nucleotides match TRBD2. Losses at the gene ends were 0 bases for V and 7 bases for J; bases not matched to a gene: 4. CDR3 length: 15 residues. CDR1 is LGHNA, CDR2 YSLEER, per germline. DNA for the CDR3: TGCGCCAGCAGCCAAGAAGCGGGAGTTGGCGGGGAGCTGTTTTTT. Protein: CASSQEAGVGGELFF.

The gene calls are TRBV28 and TRBJ2-5; D not resolved. Germline values: CDR1 MDHEN, CDR2 SYDVKM. With 4 bases removed from V and 5 bases from J, the gap between germline ends came to 11 bases. CDR3 length equals 13 residues. The CDR3 sequence: CASSSGSRETQYF. CDR3 DNA sequence: TGTGCCAGCAGTTCTGGGTCCCGGGAGACCCAGTACTTC. The full variable domain, completed using reference TRBV28 and TRBJ2-5, is DVKVTQSSRYLVKRTGEKVFLECVQDMDHENMFWYRQDPGLGLRLIYFSYDVKMKEKGDIPEGYSVSREKKERFSLILESASTNQTSMYLCASSSGSRETQYFGPGTRLLVL.

In the case of this clonotype: A much larger clone lies one base from this, so it may be a read error. This chain links TRBV10-3 with TRBJ2-1; D is possibly TRBD2 (6 bases). There are 15 residues in the CDR3. V lost 2 bases to trimming and J lost 0 bases, with 8 bases between them. Per the germline V gene, CDR1 is ENHRY and CDR2 is SYGVKD. The CDR3 DNA reads TGTGCCATCAGTGAGCGGGGGTTCTCCTACAATGAGCAGTTCTTC. Translation: CAISERGFSYNEQFF.

This rearrangement joins TRBV12-3 or TRBV12-4 to TRBJ1-5, with unresolved D. This CDR3 contains 13 residues. Trimming took 0 bases from V and 2 from J, leaving 2 bases between them. CDR3 sequence (DNA): TGTGCCAGCAGTTTAGCCCGCAATCAGCCCCAGCATTTT. Its protein is CASSLARNQPQHF.